This T cell receptor (beta chain) was found in a study of monozygotic twins with cystic fibrosis. Libraries were prepared by immunoSEQ multiplex PCR; TCRdb keeps only in-frame clonotypes and omits some of them. This table has 8,000 to 10,000 clones, roughly nine tenths appearing once. This receptor was taken from a boy aged 2-15 years with cystic fibrosis. The sample comprised blood.

This chain's CDR3 is CAWTRTTGNTIYF. The CDR3, as DNA: TGTGCCTGGACAAGGACGACAGGAAACACCATATATTTT. The chain employs TRBV30 and TRBJ1-3; D gene ambiguous. CDR1 GTSNPN and CDR2 SVGIG come from the germline V gene (reference sequence). V was pared by 4 bases and J by 4 bases, with 11 bases between. CDR3 length: 13 amino acids.